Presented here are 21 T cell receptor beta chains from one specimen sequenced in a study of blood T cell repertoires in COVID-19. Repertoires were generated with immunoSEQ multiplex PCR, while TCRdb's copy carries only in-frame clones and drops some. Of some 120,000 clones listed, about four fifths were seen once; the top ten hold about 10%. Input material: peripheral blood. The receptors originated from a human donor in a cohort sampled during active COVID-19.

Here the CDR3 DNA reads TGCGCCAGCAGCCCGGGACAAACAATTTATGGCTACACCTTC. It codes for CASSPGQTIYGYTF. The chain recombines TRBV5-1 with TRBJ1-2; maybe TRBD1 (6 bases). V lost 4 bases to trimming and J lost 5 bases, with 15 bases between them. This CDR3 contains 14 residues. Germline loops: CDR1 SGHRS, CDR2 YFSETQ.

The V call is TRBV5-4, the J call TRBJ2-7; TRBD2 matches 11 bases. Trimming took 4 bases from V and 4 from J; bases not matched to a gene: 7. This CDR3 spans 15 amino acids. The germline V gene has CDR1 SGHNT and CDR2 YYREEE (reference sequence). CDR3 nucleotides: TGTGCCAGCAGCCCCGGGGGGACTAGCGGTTACGAGCAGTACTTC. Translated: CASSPGGTSGYEQYF.

The CDR3 nucleotides read TGCGCCAGCAGCCAAGTTGGGCAAAACACAGATACGCAGTATTTT. Protein: CASSQVGQNTDTQYF. The V gene is TRBV4-3, the J gene TRBJ2-3; no reliable D call. V shed 1 base and J shed 2 bases, with 10 bases lying between them. The CDR3 has 15 residues. Germline V gene data show CDR1 as LGHNA and CDR2 as YSLEER.

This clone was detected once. CDR3 sequence: CASSLAVGTGGEKLFF. The DNA of the CDR3 is TGCGCCAGCAGCTTGGCCGTCGGGACAGGGGGGGAAAAACTGTTTTTT. The chain carries TRBV5-1 and TRBJ1-4; 11 positions match TRBD1. The trim removed 0 bases at V and 8 bases at J, leaving 6 bases unmatched. The germline gives CDR1 SGHRS, CDR2 YFSETQ. This CDR3 has 16 amino acids. Variable domain in full (rest from reference TRBV5-1 and TRBJ1-4): KAGVTQTPRYLIKTRGQQVTLSCSPISGHRSVSWYQQTPGQGLQFLFEYFSETQRNKGNFPGRFSGRQFSNSRSEMNVSTLELGDSALYLCASSLAVGTGGEKLFFGSGTQLSVL.

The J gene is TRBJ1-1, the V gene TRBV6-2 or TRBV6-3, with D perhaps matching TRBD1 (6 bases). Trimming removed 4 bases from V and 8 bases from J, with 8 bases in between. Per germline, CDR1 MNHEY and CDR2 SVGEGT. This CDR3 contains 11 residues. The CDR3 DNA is TGTGCCAGCAGTTGGACAGTCGAAGCTTTCTTT. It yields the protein CASSWTVEAFF.

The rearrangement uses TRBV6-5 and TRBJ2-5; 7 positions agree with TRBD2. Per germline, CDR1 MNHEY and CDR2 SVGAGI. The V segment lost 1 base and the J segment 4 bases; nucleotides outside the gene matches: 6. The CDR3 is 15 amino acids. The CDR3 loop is CASSYLGGSGETQYF. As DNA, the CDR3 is TGTGCCAGCAGTTACTTGGGCGGGAGTGGAGAGACCCAGTACTTC.

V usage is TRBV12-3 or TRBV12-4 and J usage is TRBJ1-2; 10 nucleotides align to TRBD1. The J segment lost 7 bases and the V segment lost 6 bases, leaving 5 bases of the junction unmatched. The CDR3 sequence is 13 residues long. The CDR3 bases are TGTGCCAGCAGAGCGGACAGGGGGACTGGCTACACCTTC. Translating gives CASRADRGTGYTF.

Here the CDR3 reads CASRTSSDTQYF. CDR3 nucleotides: TGTGCCAGTAGGACTAGCTCTGATACGCAGTATTTT. The chain carries TRBV19 and TRBJ2-3; 7 nucleotides align to TRBD2. V trimming: 6 bases; J trimming: 6 bases; junction bases outside the gene matches: 3. The germline V gene encodes CDR1 LNHDA and CDR2 SQIVND (reference sequence). CDR3 length: 12 amino acids.

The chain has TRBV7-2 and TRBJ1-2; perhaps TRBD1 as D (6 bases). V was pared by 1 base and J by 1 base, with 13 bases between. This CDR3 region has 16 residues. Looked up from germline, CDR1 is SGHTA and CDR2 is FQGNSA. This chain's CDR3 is CASSLVPGEGNYGYTF. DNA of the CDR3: TGTGCCAGCAGCTTAGTCCCAGGGGAGGGTAACTATGGCTACACCTTC.

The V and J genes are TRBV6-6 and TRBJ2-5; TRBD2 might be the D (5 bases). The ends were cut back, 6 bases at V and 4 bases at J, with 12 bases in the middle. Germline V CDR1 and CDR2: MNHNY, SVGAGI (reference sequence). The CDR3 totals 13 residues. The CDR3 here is CASRLITRETQYF. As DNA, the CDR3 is TGTGCCAGCAGACTCATCACTAGAGAGACCCAGTACTTC.

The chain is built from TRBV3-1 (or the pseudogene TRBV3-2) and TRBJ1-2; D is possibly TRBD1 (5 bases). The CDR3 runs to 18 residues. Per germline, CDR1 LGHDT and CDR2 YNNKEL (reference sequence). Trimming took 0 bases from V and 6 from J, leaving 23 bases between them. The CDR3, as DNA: TGTGCCAGCAGCCAAGATTCCCCCCCTCGCAGGGCCGTAAATGGCTACACCTTC. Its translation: CASSQDSPPRRAVNGYTF.

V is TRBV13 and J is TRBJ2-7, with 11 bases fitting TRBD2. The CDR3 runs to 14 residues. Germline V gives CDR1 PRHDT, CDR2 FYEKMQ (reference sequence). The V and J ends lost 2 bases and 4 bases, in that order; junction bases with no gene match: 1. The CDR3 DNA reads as TGTGCCAGCAGCTTACTAGCGGGAGGATACGAGCAGTACTTC. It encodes CASSLLAGGYEQYF.

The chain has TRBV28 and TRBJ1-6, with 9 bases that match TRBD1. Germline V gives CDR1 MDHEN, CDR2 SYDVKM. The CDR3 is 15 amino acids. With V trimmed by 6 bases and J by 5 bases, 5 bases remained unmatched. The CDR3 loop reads CASRYRDRDNSPLHF. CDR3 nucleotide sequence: TGTGCCAGCAGGTACCGGGACAGGGATAATTCACCCCTCCACTTT.

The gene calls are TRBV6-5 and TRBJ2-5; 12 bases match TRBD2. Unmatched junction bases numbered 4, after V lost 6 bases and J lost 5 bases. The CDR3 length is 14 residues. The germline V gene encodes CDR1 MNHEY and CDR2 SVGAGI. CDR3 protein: CASRLAGGLETQYF. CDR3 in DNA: TGTGCCAGCAGGCTAGCGGGGGGGCTTGAGACCCAGTACTTC.

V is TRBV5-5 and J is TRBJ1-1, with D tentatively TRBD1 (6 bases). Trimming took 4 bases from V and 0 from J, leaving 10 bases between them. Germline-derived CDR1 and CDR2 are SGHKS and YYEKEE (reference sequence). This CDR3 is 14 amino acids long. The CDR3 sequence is CASSLQGVNTEAFF. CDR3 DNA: TGTGCCAGCAGCCTACAGGGAGTGAACACTGAAGCTTTCTTT.

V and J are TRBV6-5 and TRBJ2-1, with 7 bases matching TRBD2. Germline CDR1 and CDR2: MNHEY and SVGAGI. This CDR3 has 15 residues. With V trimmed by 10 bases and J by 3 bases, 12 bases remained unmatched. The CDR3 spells CAIKGRENGYNEQFF. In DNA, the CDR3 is TGTGCCATTAAGGGGCGGGAGAACGGCTACAATGAGCAGTTCTTC.

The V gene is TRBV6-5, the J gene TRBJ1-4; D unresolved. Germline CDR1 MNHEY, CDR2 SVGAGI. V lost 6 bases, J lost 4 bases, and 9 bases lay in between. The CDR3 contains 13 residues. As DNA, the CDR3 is TGTGCCAGCAGCCTAGTCTTTAATGAAAAACTGTTTTTT. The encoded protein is CASSLVFNEKLFF.

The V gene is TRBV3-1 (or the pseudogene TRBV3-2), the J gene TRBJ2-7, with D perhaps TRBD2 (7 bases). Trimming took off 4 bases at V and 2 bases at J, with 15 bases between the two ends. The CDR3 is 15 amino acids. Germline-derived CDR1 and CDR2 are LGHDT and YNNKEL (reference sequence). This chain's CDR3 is CASSLVGGAPYEQYF. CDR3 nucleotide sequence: TGTGCCAGCAGCCTAGTGGGGGGGGCCCCCTACGAGCAGTACTTC.

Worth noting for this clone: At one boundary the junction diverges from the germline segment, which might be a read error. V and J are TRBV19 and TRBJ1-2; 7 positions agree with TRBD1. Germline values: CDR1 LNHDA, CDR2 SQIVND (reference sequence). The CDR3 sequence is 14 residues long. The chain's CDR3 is CASRETGSNYGYTF. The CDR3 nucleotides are TGTGCCAGTAGGGAGACAGGGAGTAACTACGGCTACACCTTC.

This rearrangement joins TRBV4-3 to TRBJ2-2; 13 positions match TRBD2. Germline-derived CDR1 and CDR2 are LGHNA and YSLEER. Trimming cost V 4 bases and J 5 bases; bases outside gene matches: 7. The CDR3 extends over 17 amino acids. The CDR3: CASSLTTSGGITGELFF. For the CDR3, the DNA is TGCGCCAGCAGCCTAACGACTAGCGGGGGGATTACCGGGGAGCTGTTTTTT.

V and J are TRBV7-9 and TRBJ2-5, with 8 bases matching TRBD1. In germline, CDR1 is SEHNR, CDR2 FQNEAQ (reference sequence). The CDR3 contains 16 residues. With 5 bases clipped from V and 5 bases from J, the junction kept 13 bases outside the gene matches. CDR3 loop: CASSEQGEGVRETQYF. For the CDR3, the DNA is TGTGCCAGCAGCGAACAGGGGGAAGGCGTTCGGGAGACCCAGTACTTC.